This T cell receptor (beta chain) was captured by sequencing in a study of T cells in women clearing cervical HPV infection. Study findings and constraints: Repertoire richness, not evenness, was significantly elevated in CIN3+ cases versus controls.

TCR beta CDR3 amplified by multiplex PCR from approximately 1,100 ng genomic DNA. Some clones are missing from TCRdb's copy, which holds only in-frame ones; the method was immunoSEQ multiplex PCR. The sample table includes fewer than 35,000 clones. In the case of this clone: Its antigen is still unknown.

The sequencing input was blood buffy coat. This sequence originates from a woman aged 18 to 75 with a cervical HPV16 infection that either progressed to CIN3+ or cleared (not recorded which).

CDR3 DNA (partial): TGTGCCAGTAGTTCCCGGACTGGATCGGCGGAGGGC. Residues: CASSSRTGSAEG. The full CDR3 protein reads CASSSRTGSAEGYTF. The chain recombines TRBV19 with TRBJ1-2; D remains unclear. The read halts 3 residues ahead of the CDR3 end, with the missing end drawn from the germline J gene. Germline CDR1 is LNHDA and CDR2 is SQIVND (reference sequence). This CDR3 is 15 amino acids long.